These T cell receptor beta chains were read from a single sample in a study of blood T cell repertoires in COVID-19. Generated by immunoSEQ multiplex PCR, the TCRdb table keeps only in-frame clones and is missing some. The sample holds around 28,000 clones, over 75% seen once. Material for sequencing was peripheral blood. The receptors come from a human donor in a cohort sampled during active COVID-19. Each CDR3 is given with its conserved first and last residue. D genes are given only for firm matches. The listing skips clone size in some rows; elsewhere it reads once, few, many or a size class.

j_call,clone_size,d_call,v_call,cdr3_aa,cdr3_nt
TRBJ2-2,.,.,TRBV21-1,CASSKRGFDSRPNTGELFF,TGTGCCAGCAGCAAACGGGGGTTTGACAGTCGCCCGAACACCGGGGAGCTGTTTTTT
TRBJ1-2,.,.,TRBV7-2,CASSSHSQVRNLYGYTF,TGTGCCAGCAGCTCACACTCCCAGGTCCGGAACCTCTATGGCTACACCTTC
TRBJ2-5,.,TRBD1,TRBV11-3,CASSLGQLTTRETQYF,TGTGCCAGCAGCTTGGGACAGCTTACCACCAGAGAGACCCAGTACTTC
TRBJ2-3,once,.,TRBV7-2,CASSLGLPSTDTQYF,TGTGCCAGCAGCTTAGGACTCCCAAGCACAGATACGCAGTATTTT
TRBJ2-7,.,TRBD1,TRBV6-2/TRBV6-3,CASSNRGNFNEQYF,TGTGCCAGCAGCAACAGGGGGAATTTTAACGAGCAGTACTTC
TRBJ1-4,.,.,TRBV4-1,CASSQVGQSTRNEKLFF,TGCGCCAGCAGCCAAGTCGGACAGAGCACGAGAAATGAAAAACTGTTTTTT
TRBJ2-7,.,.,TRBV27,CASSSRTGTYEQYF,TGTGCCAGCAGTTCCCGGACTGGGACCTACGAGCAGTACTTC
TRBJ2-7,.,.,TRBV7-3,CASSPGGGVGEQYF,TGTGCCAGCAGCCCCGGAGGAGGGGTCGGCGAGCAGTACTTC
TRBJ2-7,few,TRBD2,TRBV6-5,CASSFAGGSYEQYF,TGTGCCAGCAGTTTCGCGGGGGGGTCCTACGAGCAGTACTTC
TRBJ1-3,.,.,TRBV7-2,CASSLDFASGNTIYF,TGTGCCAGCAGCTTAGACTTTGCCTCTGGAAACACCATATATTTT
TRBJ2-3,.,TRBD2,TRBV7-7,CASSLSGTTDTQYF,TGTGCTAGCAGCCTTAGCGGGACCACAGATACGCAGTATTTT
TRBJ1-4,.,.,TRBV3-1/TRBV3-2,CASSLQRGTEKLFF,TGTGCCAGCAGCCTTCAGCGGGGGACTGAAAAACTGTTTTTT
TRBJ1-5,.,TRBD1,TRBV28,CASSFRTGPRGQPQHF,TGTGCCAGCAGTTTCCGGACAGGGCCGAGGGGTCAGCCCCAGCATTTT